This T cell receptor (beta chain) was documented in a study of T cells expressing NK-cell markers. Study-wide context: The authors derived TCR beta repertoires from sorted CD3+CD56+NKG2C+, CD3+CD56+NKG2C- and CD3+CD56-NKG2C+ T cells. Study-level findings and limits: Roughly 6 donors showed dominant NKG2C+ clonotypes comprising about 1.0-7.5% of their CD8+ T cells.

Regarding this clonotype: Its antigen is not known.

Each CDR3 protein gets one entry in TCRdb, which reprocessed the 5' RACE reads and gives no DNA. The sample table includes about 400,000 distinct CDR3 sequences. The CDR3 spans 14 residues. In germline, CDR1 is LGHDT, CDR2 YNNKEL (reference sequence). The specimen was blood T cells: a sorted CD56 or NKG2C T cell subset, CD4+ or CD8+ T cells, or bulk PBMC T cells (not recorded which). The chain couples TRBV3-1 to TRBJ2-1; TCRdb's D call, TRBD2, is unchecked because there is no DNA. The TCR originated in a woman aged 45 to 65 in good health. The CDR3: CASSQGTSPSEQFF.